The text below deals with one T cell receptor beta chain. Its cognate antigen is unknown. This CDR3 is 15 amino acids long. Germline trimming cut 5 bases from V and 3 bases from J; bases unmatched to any gene: 10. Germline loops: CDR1 SGHTA, CDR2 FQGNSA. The data are from a study of T cell responses to AZD1222 COVID-19 vaccine. Using immunoSEQ multiplex PCR, the repertoire was profiled, and TCRdb retains in-frame clones only, with some absent. Of fewer than 50,000 clones in the sample, 60% to 85% are singletons; the top ten hold 5.5% to 8%. Study-wide results and caveats: The study reported that nearly half of spike-specific TCRs target unmutated variant regions. In a largely white British group with more females than males, clonal diversity was possibly underestimated. Sampling captured repertoires only after the peak T cell response. Recipients of AZD1222 seropositive at baseline numbered only 5 to 7.

The J gene is TRBJ2-7, the V gene TRBV7-2; TRBD1 agrees at 7 bases. Sequenced material: peripheral blood, taken on day 0 of AZD1222 vaccination. This clonotype was sampled from an adult in good health. The CDR3 nucleotides are TGTGCCAGCAGCGCCAAACAGGGGCCGTTCTACGAGCAGTACTTC. This encodes CASSAKQGPFYEQYF. The variable domain in full, with the rest retrieved from reference TRBV7-2 and TRBJ2-7, is GAGVSQSPSNKVTEKGKDVELRCDPISGHTALYWYRQSLGQGLEFLIYFQGNSAPDKSGLPSDRFSAERTGGSVSTLTIQRTQQEDSAVYLCASSAKQGPFYEQYFGPGTRLTVT.